This TCR beta chain derives from a study of regulatory T cells in long-lasting Graves disease. Findings and caveats of the study: Newly diagnosed patients had higher TCR diversity than persistent Graves' patients did.

Specified time point: persistent/refractory GD, antithyroid drugs over 5 years with positive TRAb. The TCR library used RNA extracted from PBMCs. The table lists this clonotype with many counts. Its target is not known. Arm-PCR of CDR3 regions with iRepertoire HTBI primers generated TCR beta libraries. Per the original data handling: 60 to 65 TRBV and approximately 13 TRBJ segments were identified across samples. Via MiXCR, TCRdb re-called the multiplex PCR reads, giving one row per CDR3 protein. The V and J calls here are based on TCRdb, not the publication. The repertoire holds over 350,000 distinct CDR3 sequences, with about 20% as singletons. Specimen: peripheral blood mononuclear cells (PBMCs), collected when the disease was refractory, from a patient treated with antithyroid drugs. This TCR was sampled from a female donor with Graves disease.

CDR3 residues: CASSLGVSGTYEQYF. The CDR3 DNA is TGCGCCAGCAGCTTGGGAGTTAGCGGGACCTACGAGCAGTACTTC. The chain is built from TRBV5-1 and TRBJ2-7, with 8 bases that match TRBD2. Germline V gives CDR1 SGHRS, CDR2 YFSETQ. The CDR3 loop spans 15 amino acids. With V trimmed by 0 bases and J by 2 bases, 4 bases remained unmatched.